Listed below are T cell receptor beta chains from one sample, sequenced in a study of shared clonotypes between healthy human individuals. Some clones are missing from TCRdb's copy, which holds only in-frame ones; the method was immunoSEQ multiplex PCR. The profile shows hundreds of thousands of clones, 70% to 80% of them singletons. Sample: PBMCs. The source of these receptors is a middle-aged woman in good health. Some clones in this sample may be carry-over from other donors' samples. The CDR3 runs from the conserved cysteine through the conserved F or W.

CDR3 protein: CASSLAGGKTTDTQYF; V gene: TRBV7-8; J gene: TRBJ2-3; CDR3 length: 16
CDR3 protein: CASSRTSGSRNEQYF; V gene: TRBV5-4; J gene: TRBJ2-7; CDR3 length: 15
CDR3 protein: CASSNGGVEDTQYF; V gene: TRBV19; J gene: TRBJ2-3; CDR3 length: 14
CDR3 protein: CASSKQGWRTEAFF; V gene: TRBV21-1; J gene: TRBJ1-1; CDR3 length: 14
CDR3 protein: CASSLVYILNTEAFF; V gene: TRBV7-9; J gene: TRBJ1-1; CDR3 length: 15
CDR3 protein: CASSPEGAQPQHF; V gene: TRBV11-1; J gene: TRBJ1-5; CDR3 length: 13
CDR3 protein: CASSRDTDTQYF; V gene: TRBV7-3; J gene: TRBJ2-3; CDR3 length: 12
CDR3 protein: CASREKDEGETQYF; V gene: TRBV5-4; J gene: TRBJ2-5; CDR3 length: 14
CDR3 protein: CASSLDPDRSLAEQYF; V gene: TRBV5-1; J gene: TRBJ2-7; CDR3 length: 16
CDR3 protein: CASSKTEMNTEAFF; V gene: TRBV7-9; J gene: TRBJ1-1; CDR3 length: 14
CDR3 protein: CASKSGFAGDTQYF; V gene: TRBV28; J gene: TRBJ2-3; CDR3 length: 14
CDR3 protein: CASSSTGTSYEQYF; V gene: TRBV6-5; J gene: TRBJ2-7; CDR3 length: 14
CDR3 protein: CAIRGRDGEKLFF; V gene: TRBV10-3; J gene: TRBJ1-4; CDR3 length: 13
CDR3 protein: CASSLEGRGNQPQHF; V gene: TRBV7-8; J gene: TRBJ1-5; CDR3 length: 15
CDR3 protein: CASSGRTSADYEQYF; V gene: TRBV6-1; J gene: TRBJ2-7; CDR3 length: 15
CDR3 protein: CASRASGYNEQFF; V gene: TRBV27; J gene: TRBJ2-1; CDR3 length: 13
CDR3 protein: CATSRDTGRNTEAFF; V gene: TRBV15; J gene: TRBJ1-1; CDR3 length: 15